These 11 T cell receptor beta chains came from one sample sequenced in a study of T cell responses to AZD1222 COVID-19 vaccine. Generated by immunoSEQ multiplex PCR, the TCRdb table keeps only in-frame clones and is missing some. The repertoire holds around 120,000 clones, with approximately 83% as singletons. The material sequenced was peripheral blood, taken on day 0 of MenACWY control vaccination. Receptors were obtained from an adult in good health.

The V gene is TRBV18, the J gene TRBJ1-2, with 11 positions matching TRBD1. Germline-derived CDR1 and CDR2 are KGHSH and LQKENI. Trimming took 3 bases from V and 1 from J; bases not matched to a gene: 7. The CDR3 covers 17 residues. The CDR3 DNA is TGTGCCAGCTCACCGTTAGGACAGGGGGCGATTAACTATGGCTACACCTTC. Amino acid sequence: CASSPLGQGAINYGYTF.

The chain is built from TRBV5-5 and TRBJ1-2; D ambiguous. The CDR3 is 14 amino acids. V lost 0 bases to trimming and J lost 4 bases, with 10 bases between them. Germline V lookup: CDR1 SGHKS, CDR2 YYEKEE (reference sequence). CDR3 bases: TGTGCCAGCAGCTTGGGCCGGGTCCGCTATGGCTACACCTTC. The encoded protein is CASSLGRVRYGYTF.

This rearrangement joins TRBV27 to TRBJ1-2; D may be TRBD1 (5 bases). Germline assignment: CDR1 MNHEY and CDR2 SMNVEV (reference sequence). The V and J ends lost 0 bases and 1 base respectively, with 12 bases between them. This CDR3 is built from 16 residues. The CDR3 coding sequence is TGTGCCAGCAGTTTATCGGGCCTGGGACGTAACTATGGCTACACCTTC. Protein product: CASSLSGLGRNYGYTF.

The chain combines TRBV9 with TRBJ2-7; no definite D call. Looked up from germline, CDR1 is SGDLS and CDR2 is YYNGEE. This CDR3 spans 14 amino acids. Trimming removed 4 bases from V and 2 bases from J, with 13 bases in between. The CDR3 here is CASSRRSDPYEQYF. CDR3 DNA sequence: TGTGCCAGCAGCCGTAGAAGCGACCCCTACGAGCAGTACTTC.

V is TRBV5-1 and J is TRBJ1-2; D remains ambiguous. Between the trimmed V and J ends, which lost 4 bases and 2 bases, there was a span of 12 bases. Germline CDR1 and CDR2: SGHRS and YFSETQ. The length of the CDR3 is 14 residues. CDR3 nucleotides: TGCGCCAGCAGCCCGGAGGGTGAGAACTATGGCTACACCTTC. Its protein is CASSPEGENYGYTF.

A word on this clone: Other DNA sequences from this sample encode an identical CDR3 as well. The chain recombines TRBV10-3 with TRBJ2-7; TRBD1 matches 10 bases. This CDR3 spans 14 amino acids. V gave up 6 bases and J gave up 1 base; unmatched junction bases: 3. Germline CDR1 ENHRY, CDR2 SYGVKD. The CDR3 nucleotides are TGTGCCATCAGACCGGGACAGGGGTCCTACGAGCAGTACTTC. Protein: CAIRPGQGSYEQYF.

This chain joins TRBV19 and TRBJ2-3; TRBD1 is a possible D gene (8 bases). This CDR3 contains 14 residues. The V gene lost 7 bases and the J gene lost 0 bases, with 11 bases spanning the gap. Germline CDR1 is LNHDA and CDR2 is SQIVND (reference sequence). In DNA form, the CDR3 reads TGTGCCAGTAACAGGGGGGGTAGCACAGATACGCAGTATTTT. Protein: CASNRGGSTDTQYF.

The chain's CDR3 is CASSLGWTSDRGETQYF. For the CDR3, the DNA is TGCGCCAGCAGCTTGGGATGGACTAGCGATCGCGGCGAGACCCAGTACTTC. This chain connects TRBV5-1 to TRBJ2-5, with TRBD2 matching over 9 bases. The CDR3 consists of 17 residues. Germline V CDR1 and CDR2: SGHRS, YFSETQ. The V gene end was trimmed by 0 bases and the J gene end by 5 bases; junction bases not matched to a gene: 11.

V is TRBV5-1 and J is TRBJ2-1; no reliable D call. V gave up 0 bases and J gave up 9 bases, with 4 bases separating them. The CDR3 is 11 residues long. The germline gives CDR1 SGHRS, CDR2 YFSETQ. The CDR3 DNA sequence: TGCGCCAGCAGCTTGGCGGTTGAGCAGTTCTTC. It translates to CASSLAVEQFF.

This chain links TRBV10-3 with TRBJ2-5; D tentatively fits TRBD1 or TRBD2 (5 bases each). From germline, CDR1 is ENHRY and CDR2 SYGVKD. Trimming took off 2 bases at V and 2 bases at J, with 12 bases between the two ends. The CDR3 is 15 amino acids. For the CDR3, the DNA is TGTGCCATCAGTGAGACCGGGACCTCGCAAGAGACCCAGTACTTC. The encoded protein is CAISETGTSQETQYF.

The V and J genes are TRBV4-2 and TRBJ2-7; TRBD2 agrees at 15 bases. Germline V gene lookup returns CDR1 LGHNA and CDR2 YNFKEQ. This CDR3 is 16 amino acids long. V lost 1 base and J lost 7; bases outside the gene matches: 5. The CDR3 coding sequence is TGTGCCAGCAGCCAAGGAGGGACTAGCGGGGGGTATGAGCAGTACTTC. It specifies CASSQGGTSGGYEQYF.